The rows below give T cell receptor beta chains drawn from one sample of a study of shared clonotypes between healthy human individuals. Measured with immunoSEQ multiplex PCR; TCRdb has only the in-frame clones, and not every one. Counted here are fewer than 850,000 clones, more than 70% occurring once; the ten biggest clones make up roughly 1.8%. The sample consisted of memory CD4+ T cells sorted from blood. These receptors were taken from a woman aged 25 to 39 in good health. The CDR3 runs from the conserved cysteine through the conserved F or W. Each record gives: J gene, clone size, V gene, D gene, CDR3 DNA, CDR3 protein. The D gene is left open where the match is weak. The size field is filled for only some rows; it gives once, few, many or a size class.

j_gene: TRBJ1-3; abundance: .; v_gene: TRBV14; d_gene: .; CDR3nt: TGTGCCAGCAGCCAGGGAGGGTGGTCTGGAAACACCATATATTTT; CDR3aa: CASSQGGWSGNTIYF
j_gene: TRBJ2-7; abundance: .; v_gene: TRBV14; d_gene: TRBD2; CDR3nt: TGTGCCAGCAGCCGGATTAGCGGGACGGGCTACGAGCAGTACTTC; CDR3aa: CASSRISGTGYEQYF
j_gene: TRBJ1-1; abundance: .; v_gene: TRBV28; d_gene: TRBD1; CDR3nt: TGTGCCAGCAGCGCCCGGACAGGGCGAGGGAACACTGAAGCTTTCTTT; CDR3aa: CASSARTGRGNTEAFF
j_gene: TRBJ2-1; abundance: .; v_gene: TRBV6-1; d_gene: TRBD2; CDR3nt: TGTGCCAGCACCCGGACTAGCGGTGAGCAGTTCTTC; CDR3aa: CASTRTSGEQFF
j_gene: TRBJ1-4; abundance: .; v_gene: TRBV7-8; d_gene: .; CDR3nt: TGTGCCAGCAGCTTAGGAGGACTCAGGGGTGAAAAACTGTTTTTT; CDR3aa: CASSLGGLRGEKLFF
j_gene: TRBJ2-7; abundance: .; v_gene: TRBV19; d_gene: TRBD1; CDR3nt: TGTGCCAGTAGCAGACAGGGAAACTCCTACGAGCAGTACTTC; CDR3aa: CASSRQGNSYEQYF
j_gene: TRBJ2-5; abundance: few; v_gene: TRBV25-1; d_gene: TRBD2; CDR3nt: TGTGCCAGCAGTGAGCCGGGACTAGCGGGACTAAACTTC; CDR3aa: CASSEPGLAGLNF
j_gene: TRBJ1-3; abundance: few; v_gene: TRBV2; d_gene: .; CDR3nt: TGTGCCAGCAGCACCGGGGGAAACACCATATATTTT; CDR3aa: CASSTGGNTIYF
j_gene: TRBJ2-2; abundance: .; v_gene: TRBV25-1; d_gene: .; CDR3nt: TGTGCCAGCAGGGGCGACGGGACCGGGGAGCTGTTTTTT; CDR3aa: CASRGDGTGELFF
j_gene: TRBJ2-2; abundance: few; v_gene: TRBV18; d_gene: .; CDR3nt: TGTGCCAGCTCACCCGGGACGGCGAACACCGGGGAGCTGTTTTTT; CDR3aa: CASSPGTANTGELFF
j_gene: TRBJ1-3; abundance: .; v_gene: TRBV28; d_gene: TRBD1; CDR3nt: TGTGCCAGCGGGACAGTGAACTCTGGAAACACCATATATTTT; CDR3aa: CASGTVNSGNTIYF
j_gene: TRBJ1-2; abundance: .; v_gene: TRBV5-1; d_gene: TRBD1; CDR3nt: TGCGCCAGCAGCCCCGGGACAGGGGGCCATTATTTGAGCTTC; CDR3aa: CASSPGTGGHYLSF
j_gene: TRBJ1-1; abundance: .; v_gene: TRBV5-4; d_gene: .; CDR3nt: TGTGCCAGCAGCTTGCCCTTTAAGGGCACTGAAGCTTTCTTT; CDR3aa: CASSLPFKGTEAFF
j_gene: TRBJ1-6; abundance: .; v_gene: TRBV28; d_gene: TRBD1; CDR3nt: TGTGCCAGCTATAGCTGGGCAGGGGGGAATTCACCCCTCCACTTT; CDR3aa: CASYSWAGGNSPLHF
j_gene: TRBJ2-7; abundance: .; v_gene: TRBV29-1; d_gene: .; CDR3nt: TGCAGCGTTGCGTTCAGCCACGAGCAGTACTTC; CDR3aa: CSVAFSHEQYF
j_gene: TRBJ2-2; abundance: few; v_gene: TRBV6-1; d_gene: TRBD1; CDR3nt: TGTGCCAGCAGGAAACAGGGGGCGAACACCGGGGAGCTGTTTTTT; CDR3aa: CASRKQGANTGELFF
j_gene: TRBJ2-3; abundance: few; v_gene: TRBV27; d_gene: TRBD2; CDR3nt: TGTGCCAGCAGTTCCCTAGCCCCGGGACTAGGAAATACGCAGTATTTT; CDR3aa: CASSSLAPGLGNTQYF
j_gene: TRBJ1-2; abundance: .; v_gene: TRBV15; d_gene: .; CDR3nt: TGTGCCACCAGCAGGGGATTCGGCGGAAGAGCTAACTATGGCTACACCTTC; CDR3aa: CATSRGFGGRANYGYTF
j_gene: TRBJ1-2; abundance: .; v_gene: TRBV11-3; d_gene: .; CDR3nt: TGTGCCAGCAGCTTAGGCCCTCAGGATCATGGCTACACCTTC; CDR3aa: CASSLGPQDHGYTF
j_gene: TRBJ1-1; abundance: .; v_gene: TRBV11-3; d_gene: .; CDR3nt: TGTGCCAGCAGCGCCTCGACAGAGAACACTGAAGCTTTCTTT; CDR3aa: CASSASTENTEAFF
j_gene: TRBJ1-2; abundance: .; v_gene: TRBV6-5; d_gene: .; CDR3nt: TGTGCCAGCAGTTTTACCACAGGTGACGGCTACACCTTC; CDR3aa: CASSFTTGDGYTF
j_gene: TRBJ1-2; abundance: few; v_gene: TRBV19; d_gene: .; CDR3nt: TGTGCCAGTAGCGAAGGCTTTTTTAACTATGGCTACACCTTC; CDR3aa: CASSEGFFNYGYTF
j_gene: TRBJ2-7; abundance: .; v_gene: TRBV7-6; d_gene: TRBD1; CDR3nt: TGTGCCAGCAGCTTAGGGACAGGTTCCTACGAGCAGTACTTC; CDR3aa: CASSLGTGSYEQYF
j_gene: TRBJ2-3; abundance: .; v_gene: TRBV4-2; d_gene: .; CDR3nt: TGTGCCAGCAGCCAATCAGGGGCGCTTATGGAGGCAGATACGCAGTATTTT; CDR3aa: CASSQSGALMEADTQYF
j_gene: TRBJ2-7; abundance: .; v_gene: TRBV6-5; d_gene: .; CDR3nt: TGTGCCAGCAGTTACTCGAGGGGGGCGCCATACGAGCAGTACTTC; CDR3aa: CASSYSRGAPYEQYF
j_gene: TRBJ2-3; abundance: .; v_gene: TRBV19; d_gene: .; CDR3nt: TGTGCCAGTAGTAACGGTCTGCTCACAGATACGCAGTATTTT; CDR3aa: CASSNGLLTDTQYF
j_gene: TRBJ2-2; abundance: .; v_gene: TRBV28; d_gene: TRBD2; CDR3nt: TGTGCCAGCAGTTTCGAACTAGCGGAGAACACCGGGGAGCTGTTTTTT; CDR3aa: CASSFELAENTGELFF
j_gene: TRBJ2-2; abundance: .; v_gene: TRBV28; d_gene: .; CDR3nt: TGTGCCAGCAGTTTACGGAGGGGATGGACCGGGGAGCTGTTTTTT; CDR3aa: CASSLRRGWTGELFF
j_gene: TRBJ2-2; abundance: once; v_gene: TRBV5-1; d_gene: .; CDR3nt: TGCGCCAGCAGCTTGGCAGGGATTTCAACCGGGGAGCTGTTTTTT; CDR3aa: CASSLAGISTGELFF
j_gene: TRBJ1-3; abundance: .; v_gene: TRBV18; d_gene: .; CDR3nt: TGTGCCAGCTCACCTGAGAAGACCTCTGGAAACACCATATATTTT; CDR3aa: CASSPEKTSGNTIYF
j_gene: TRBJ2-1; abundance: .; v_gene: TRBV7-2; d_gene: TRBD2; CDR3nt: TGTGCCAGCAGCTTGGGACTAGCGGGAGTCGATGAGCAGTTCTTC; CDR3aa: CASSLGLAGVDEQFF
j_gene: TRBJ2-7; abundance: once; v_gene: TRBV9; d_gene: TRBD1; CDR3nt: TGTGCCAGCAGCGTTGGGACAGGGCAGTCCTACGAGCAGTACTTC; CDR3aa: CASSVGTGQSYEQYF
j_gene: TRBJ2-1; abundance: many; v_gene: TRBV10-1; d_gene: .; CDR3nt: TGCGCCAGCAGTGAGCCCGGGTGGAATGAGCAGTTCTTC; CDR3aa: CASSEPGWNEQFF
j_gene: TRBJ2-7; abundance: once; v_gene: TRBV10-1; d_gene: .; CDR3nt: TGCGCCAGCAGTGAACGGTCAACTCCCCCCCGCGACGAGCAGTACTTC; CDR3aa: CASSERSTPPRDEQYF
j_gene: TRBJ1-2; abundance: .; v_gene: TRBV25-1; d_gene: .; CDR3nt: TGTGCCAGCAGTGAGGGAGGGGGCTATGGCTACACCTTC; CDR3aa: CASSEGGGYGYTF
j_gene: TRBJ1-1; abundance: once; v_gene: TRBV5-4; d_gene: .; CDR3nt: TGTGCCAGCAGCTTGGGTAGTCGGACAGTAAACACTGAAGCTTTCTTT; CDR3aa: CASSLGSRTVNTEAFF
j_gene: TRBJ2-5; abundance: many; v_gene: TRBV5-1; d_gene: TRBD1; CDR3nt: TGCGCCAGCAGCCCCGGACAGGAAGGAGAGACCCAGTACTTC; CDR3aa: CASSPGQEGETQYF
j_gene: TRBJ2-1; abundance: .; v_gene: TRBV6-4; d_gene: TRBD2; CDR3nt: TGTGCCAGCAGTGTACTAGCGGGTTACAATGAGCAGTTCTTC; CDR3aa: CASSVLAGYNEQFF
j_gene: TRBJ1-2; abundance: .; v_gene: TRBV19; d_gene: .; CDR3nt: TGTGCCAGTTGGAACAGGGATAGGTATGGCTACACCTTC; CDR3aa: CASWNRDRYGYTF
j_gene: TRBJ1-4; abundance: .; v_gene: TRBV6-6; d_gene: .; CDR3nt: TGTGCCAGCAGGACAGAAAGGGGCGAAAAACTGTTTTTT; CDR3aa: CASRTERGEKLFF
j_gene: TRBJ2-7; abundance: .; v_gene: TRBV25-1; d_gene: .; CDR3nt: TGTGCCAGCAGTGAATCAGTGTTGGGCGGGGACCAGGAGCAGTACTTC; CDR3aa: CASSESVLGGDQEQYF
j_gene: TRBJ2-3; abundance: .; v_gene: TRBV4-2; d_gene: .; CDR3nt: TGTGCCAGCAGCTTGCCTGGGGACACAGATACGCAGTATTTT; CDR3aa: CASSLPGDTDTQYF
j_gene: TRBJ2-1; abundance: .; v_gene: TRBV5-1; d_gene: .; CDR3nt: TGCGCCAGCAGCTTGTCACGAAACTCCTACAATGAGCAGTTCTTC; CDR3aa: CASSLSRNSYNEQFF
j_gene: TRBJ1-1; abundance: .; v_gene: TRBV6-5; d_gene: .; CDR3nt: TGTGCCAGCAGCCCCCCCAGGGGCCGGGGACGAGCTTTCTTT; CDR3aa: CASSPPRGRGRAFF
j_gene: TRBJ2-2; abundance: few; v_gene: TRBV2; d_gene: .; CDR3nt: TGTGCCAGCAGTGGCCTCGGACTCCGAACCGGGGAGCTGTTTTTT; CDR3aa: CASSGLGLRTGELFF
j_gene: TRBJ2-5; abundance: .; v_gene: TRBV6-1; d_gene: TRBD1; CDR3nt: TGTGCCAGCAGTGAAAGGACAGGGACGGCCCGGACCCAGTACTTC; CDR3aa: CASSERTGTARTQYF
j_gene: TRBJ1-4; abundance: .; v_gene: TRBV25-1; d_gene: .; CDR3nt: TGTGCCAGCAGTTGGTACAGGGCGGCTTTGAATGAAAAACTGTTTTTT; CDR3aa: CASSWYRAALNEKLFF
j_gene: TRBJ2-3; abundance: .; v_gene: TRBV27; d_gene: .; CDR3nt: TGTGCCAGCAGTCCCCGGAACTTAGATACGCAGTATTTT; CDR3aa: CASSPRNLDTQYF
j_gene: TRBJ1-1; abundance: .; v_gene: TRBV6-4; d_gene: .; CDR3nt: TGTGCCAGCAGTGTTGAGGTGAACACTGAAGCTTTCTTT; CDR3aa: CASSVEVNTEAFF
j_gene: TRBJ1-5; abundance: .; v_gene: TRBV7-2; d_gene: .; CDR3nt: TGTGCCAGCAGCTTAGGTAGGGGGTTCGTAAGCAATCAGCCCCAGCATTTT; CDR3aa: CASSLGRGFVSNQPQHF
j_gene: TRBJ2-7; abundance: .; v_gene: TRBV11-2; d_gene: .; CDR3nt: TGTGCCAGCAGCCTAGCTGGGGTCCCTAACTACGAGCAGTACTTC; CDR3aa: CASSLAGVPNYEQYF
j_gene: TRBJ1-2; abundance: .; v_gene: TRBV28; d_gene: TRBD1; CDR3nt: TGTGCCAGCAGCGGAACCACAGGGGTGTCTGGCTACACCTTC; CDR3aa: CASSGTTGVSGYTF
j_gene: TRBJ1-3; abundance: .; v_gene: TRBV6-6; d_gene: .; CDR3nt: TGTGCCAGCAGTTACTCCGGACGGAACTCTGGAAACACCATATATTTT; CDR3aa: CASSYSGRNSGNTIYF
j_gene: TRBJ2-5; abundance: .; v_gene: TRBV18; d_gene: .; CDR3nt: TGTGCCAGCTCACTCGGGCACAGGGCGGTTCTCGAGACCCAGTACTTC; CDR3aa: CASSLGHRAVLETQYF